Listed here is a single T cell receptor beta chain. A much larger clonotype is one base distant, so this may be a read error. The record originates from a study of human T cells and chemical hapten exposure. The library labeled individual cDNA molecules by adding unique molecular identifiers to them. TCRdb reprocessed the RACE reads with MiXCR, giving one entry per CDR3 protein. The table lists more than 250,000 distinct CDR3 sequences, over 8% of them singletons, with over 2% in the top ten. Time point described: pre-sensitization, week 0. Indicated treatment: therapeutic diphenylcyclopropenone sensitization with weekly scalp DPC. The study enrolled 18 to 70-year-old alopecia patients suitable for DPC. The clonotype was recovered from a woman aged 40 to 55 with alopecia areata. Some clones in this sample may be carry-over from other donors' samples. This specimen was whole blood, taken in connection with sensitization to the hapten diphenylcyclopropenone (DPC).

Written as DNA, the CDR3 is TGTGCCAGCAGCTTAAGGGTTGAGCAGTTCTTC. Residues: CASSLRVEQFF. The V and J genes are TRBV5-8 and TRBJ2-1; D is ambiguous. The V end lost 2 bases, the J end lost 9 bases, and 6 bases lay between the germline ends. Germline CDR1 is SGHTS and CDR2 is YDEGEE. There are 11 residues in the CDR3.